One and the same sample provided the 16 T cell receptor beta chains below, sequenced in a study of PD-1 blockade in classical Hodgkin lymphoma. Libraries were prepared by immunoSEQ multiplex PCR; TCRdb keeps only in-frame clonotypes and omits some of them. In the table there are tens of thousands of clones, nearly 90% of which are singletons. As for time point: cycle 4 day 1 (C4D1), after five to seven weeks of nivolumab. Every patient was affected by relapse after autologous stem cell transplantation, while exposure to brentuximab vedotin was not uniform. The sample here was peripheral blood mononuclear cells (PBMCs), taken before the fourth cycle of nivolumab. The receptors derive from a human donor with classical Hodgkin lymphoma.

The DNA of the CDR3 is TGTGCCAGCAGCCTCCAGGGTACGTACAATGAGCAGTTCTTC. As protein: CASSLQGTYNEQFF. The chain carries TRBV9 and TRBJ2-1, with D possibly TRBD1 on 5 matching bases. Trimming took 4 bases from V and 4 from J, leaving 12 bases between them. Germline CDR1 is SGDLS and CDR2 is YYNGEE. The CDR3 length is 14 residues. Using reference TRBV9 and TRBJ2-1 for the parts outside the CDR3, the full variable domain is DSGVTQTPKHLITATGQRVTLRCSPRSGDLSVYWYQQSLDQGLQFLIQYYNGEERAKGNILERFSAQQFPDLHSELNLSSLELGDSALYFCASSLQGTYNEQFFGPGTRLTVL.

The chain has TRBV27 and TRBJ1-3; TRBD1 might be the D (6 bases). The CDR3 contains 13 residues. V dropped 6 bases and J dropped 2 bases, with 8 bases sitting between them. The V gene's germline CDR1 is MNHEY and CDR2 SMNVEV (reference sequence). CDR3: CASSRGPGNTIYF. As DNA, the CDR3 is TGTGCCAGCAGCAGGGGCCCTGGAAACACCATATATTTT.

The chain recombines TRBV12-5 with TRBJ2-3; D is undetermined. Deletions cut 1 base from V and 4 bases from J, with 6 bases between. Per the germline V gene, CDR1 is LGHNT and CDR2 is FRNRAP. The CDR3 covers 13 residues. The CDR3 DNA reads TGTGCTAGTGGTTTGGCCCTAGCAGATACGCAGTATTTT. It translates to CASGLALADTQYF.

This clone was seen only a few times. The chain links TRBV7-9 to TRBJ2-5, with TRBD2 matching 12 bases. This CDR3 region has 15 residues. The junction had 6 bases not matched to a gene; V was cut back by 4 bases and J by 6 bases. The germline V gene encodes CDR1 SEHNR and CDR2 FQNEAQ (reference sequence). The CDR3 reads CASSSGLAGWKTQYF. The CDR3 coding sequence is TGTGCCAGCAGCTCAGGACTAGCGGGGTGGAAGACCCAGTACTTC.

The chain couples TRBV29-1 to TRBJ1-1; D is uncertain. CDR1 is SQVTM and CDR2 is ANQGSEA in the germline V gene. This CDR3 comprises 13 residues. The ends were cut back, 4 bases at V and 0 bases at J, with 9 bases in the middle. The CDR3 is CSVGGRLNTEAFF. CDR3 bases: TGCAGCGTTGGTGGGCGCTTGAACACTGAAGCTTTCTTT.

CDR3 sequence (DNA): TGCGCCAGCAGCTTAGGGGGCGGGGGGCGCAATGAGCAGTTCTTC. Its protein is CASSLGGGGRNEQFF. The rearrangement links TRBV4-1 to TRBJ2-1; TRBD2 might be the D (8 bases). Trimming stripped 5 bases from V and 6 bases from J, with 17 bases between. This CDR3 has 15 amino acids. CDR1 MGHRA and CDR2 YSYEKL come from the germline V gene.

This clone has only a few counts. The chain employs TRBV6-1 and TRBJ1-5, with D perhaps TRBD1 (5 bases). Germline V gene data show CDR1 as MNHNS and CDR2 as SASEGT. Trimming stripped 10 bases from V and 4 bases from J, with 17 bases between. There are 14 residues in the CDR3. Here the CDR3 reads CATRDQLGNQPQHF. The CDR3 bases are TGTGCCACCAGGGACCAATTAGGGAATCAGCCCCAGCATTTT.

In the case of this clone: Relative to the germline gene, one junction end is altered; a read error may explain this. The genes are TRBV11-3 and TRBJ1-2; the D gene is possibly TRBD1 (6 bases). This CDR3 has 14 residues. CDR1 is SGHNT, CDR2 YENEEA, per germline. The CDR3 nucleotides read TGTGCCAGCAGCTTAGAACAGGGCTTCGGGGACTCTGTCTTC. Its protein product is CASSLEQGFGDSVF.

The J gene is TRBJ2-1, the V gene TRBV9; 9 bases agree with TRBD2. Germline CDR1 and CDR2: SGDLS and YYNGEE. V lost 3 bases, J lost 5 bases, and 0 bases stayed unmatched. The CDR3 runs to 13 residues. The CDR3 DNA reads as TGTGCCAGCAGCGGACTAGCGGACAATGAGCAGTTCTTC. It translates to CASSGLADNEQFF.

This chain uses TRBV19 with TRBJ1-4; no definite D call. The germline V gene encodes CDR1 LNHDA and CDR2 SQIVND (reference sequence). V dropped 7 bases and J dropped 8 bases, with 17 bases sitting between them. This CDR3 spans 14 amino acids. The CDR3 nucleotides are TGTGCCAGTAACTATCCCCGGGTCGGGGAAAAACTGTTTTTT. It translates to CASNYPRVGEKLFF.

This clone was recorded once. The V gene is TRBV11-3, the J gene TRBJ2-1; 8 bases are a match to TRBD2. V shed 5 bases and J 2 bases; nucleotides not matched to a gene: 11. In germline, CDR1 is SGHNT, CDR2 YENEEA. The CDR3 is 17 amino acids. The CDR3 loop is CASSGRIGGAAYNEQFF. The CDR3 nucleotides are TGTGCCAGCAGCGGACGGATCGGGGGGGCGGCCTACAATGAGCAGTTCTTC.

The chain joins TRBV5-5 to TRBJ1-5; D remains ambiguous. From germline, CDR1 is SGHKS and CDR2 YYEKEE (reference sequence). Trimming took 2 bases from V and 3 from J, leaving 9 bases between them. The CDR3 has 14 amino acids. The CDR3 reads CASSFGEANQPQHF. The CDR3 coding sequence is TGTGCCAGCAGCTTTGGAGAGGCCAATCAGCCCCAGCATTTT.

The DNA for the CDR3 is TGTGCCAGCAGTTTAGAGGGCGGGAGAACAGATACGCAGTATTTT. This encodes CASSLEGGRTDTQYF. The chain employs TRBV27 and TRBJ2-3, with 7 bases identical to TRBD2. After removal of 2 bases from V and 3 bases from J, the junction contained 5 bases not matched to a gene. The CDR3 sequence is 15 residues long. In germline, CDR1 is MNHEY, CDR2 SMNVEV (reference sequence).

This sequence joins TRBV11-2 and TRBJ2-3, with 8 bases matching TRBD2. The trim removed 1 base at V and 7 bases at J, leaving 7 bases unmatched. There are 15 residues in the CDR3. Per the germline V gene, CDR1 is SGHAT and CDR2 is FQNNGV. CDR3 amino acids: CASSLAGGDSYTQYF. CDR3 DNA: TGTGCCAGCAGCTTAGCGGGAGGGGACTCTTATACGCAGTATTTT.

The chain couples TRBV11-2 to TRBJ2-1, with a tentative D call TRBD2 (6 bases). V was cut by 4 bases and J by 4 bases, with 14 bases left in between. Germline CDR1 is SGHAT and CDR2 is FQNNGV. The CDR3 loop spans 15 amino acids. CDR3 in DNA: TGTGCCAGCAGCTGGAGCGGGCTAGGTTACAATGAGCAGTTCTTC. Protein sequence: CASSWSGLGYNEQFF.

The J gene is TRBJ2-3, the V gene TRBV2; TRBD2 aligns across 12 bases. CDR1 is SNHLY, CDR2 FYNNEI, per germline. The V and J ends lost 5 bases and 6 bases, in that order; junction bases with no gene match: 15. This CDR3 contains 18 residues. Here the CDR3 DNA reads TGTGCCAGCAGTCGAAACCCACCGACTAGCGGGAGTGGGGATACGCAGTATTTT. Translating it yields CASSRNPPTSGSGDTQYF.